This T cell receptor beta chain was sequenced in a study of blood T cells in healthy people across ages. The authors ran a second PCR of about 7 to 12 cycles using a sample-barcoded 5' primer and a J-beta primer mix. TCRdb reprocessed the 5' RACE reads via MiXCR and lists one record per CDR3 protein. The sample lists about 1.5 million distinct CDR3 sequences, around 40% occurring once. V lost 1 base and J lost 8, with 7 bases in between. CDR3 length: 13 amino acids. CDR1 is KGHDR, CDR2 SFDVKD, per germline. Sequenced: blood. The clonotype was recovered from a woman between 18 and 29 years old in good health. The chain links TRBV24-1 to TRBJ2-2; D remains ambiguous. CDR3 nucleotides: TGTGCCACCAGTGATTTCGAAAGGGGGGAGCTGTTTTTT. It is translated as CATSDFERGELFF.